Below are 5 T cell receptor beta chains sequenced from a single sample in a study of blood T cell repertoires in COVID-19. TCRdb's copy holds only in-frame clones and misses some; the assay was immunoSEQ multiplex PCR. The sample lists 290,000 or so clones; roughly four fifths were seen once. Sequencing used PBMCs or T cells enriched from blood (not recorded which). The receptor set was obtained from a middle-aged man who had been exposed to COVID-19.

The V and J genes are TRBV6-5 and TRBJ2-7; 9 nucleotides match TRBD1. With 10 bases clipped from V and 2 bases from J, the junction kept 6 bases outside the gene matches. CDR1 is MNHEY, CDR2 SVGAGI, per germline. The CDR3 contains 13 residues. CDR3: CAIQGASTYEQYF. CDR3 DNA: TGTGCCATACAGGGGGCCTCTACCTACGAGCAGTACTTC.

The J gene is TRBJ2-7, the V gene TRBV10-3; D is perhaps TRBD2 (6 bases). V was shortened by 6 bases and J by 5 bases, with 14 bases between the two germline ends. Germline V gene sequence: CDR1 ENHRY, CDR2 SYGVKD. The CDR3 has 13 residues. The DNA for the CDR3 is TGTGCCATCAGCGGGGGAACGGTTGACGAGCAGTACTTC. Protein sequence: CAISGGTVDEQYF.

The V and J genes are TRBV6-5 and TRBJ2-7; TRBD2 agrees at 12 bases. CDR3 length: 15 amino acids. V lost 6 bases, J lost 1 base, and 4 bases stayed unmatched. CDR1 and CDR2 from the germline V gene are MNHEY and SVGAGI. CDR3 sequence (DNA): TGTGCCAGCAGGACGACTAGCGGGGGTTCCTACGAGCAGTACTTC. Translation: CASRTTSGGSYEQYF.

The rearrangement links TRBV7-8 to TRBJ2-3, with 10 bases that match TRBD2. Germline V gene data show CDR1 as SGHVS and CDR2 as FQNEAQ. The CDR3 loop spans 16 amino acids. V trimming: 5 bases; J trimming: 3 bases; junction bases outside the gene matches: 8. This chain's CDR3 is CASSRGTLAGTDTQYF. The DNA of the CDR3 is TGTGCCAGCAGCCGGGGGACACTAGCGGGAACAGATACGCAGTATTTT. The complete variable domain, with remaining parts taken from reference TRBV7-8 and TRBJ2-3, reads GAGVSQSPRYKVAKRGQDVALRCDPISGHVSLFWYQQALGQGPEFLTYFQNEAQLDKSGLPSDRFFAERPEGSVSTLKIQRTQQEDSAVYLCASSRGTLAGTDTQYFGPGTRLTVL.

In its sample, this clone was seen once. The CDR3 region is CASSILAGRNEQFF. In DNA form, the CDR3 reads TGTGCCAGCAGCATACTAGCGGGAAGGAATGAGCAGTTCTTC. The V and J genes are TRBV27 and TRBJ2-1; the match to TRBD2 covers 10 bases. This CDR3 region has 14 residues. J lost 7 bases, V lost 6 bases, and 6 bases had no gene match. Looked up from germline, CDR1 is MNHEY and CDR2 is SMNVEV (reference sequence).